What follows is one T cell receptor beta chain and its context. The specificity of this receptor is unknown. No quality values exist for individual bases; no much larger clone is one base distant. The record originates from a study of blood T cells in healthy people across ages (dated by TCRdb to between 2015 and 2016). Context from the whole study: In model experiments, template switching captured about one uniquely barcoded TCR beta cDNA molecule for every two T cells. To avoid experimental bias, donors of different ages were distributed randomly across sequencing lanes. The donors were divided into four age groups: young (average roughly 15 years), middle-aged (around 41), aged (approximately 62) and long-lived (roughly 88). Age-related changes in TCR beta repertoire diversity were measured in the study by deep sequencing normalized with unique cDNA molecular identifiers. The study analyzed two additional independent replicas of 1 million unique cDNA reads from the same blood draw for two donors, one aged 18 to 30 and one aged 80 or older. The full study reports these points: Compared with the aged group, the long-lived group had more naive CD4+ T cells, fewer expanded clones and increased TCR diversity, a pattern suggesting age selection. As age increased, observed TCR beta diversity per million T cells dropped in a roughly linear way, and a significant reduction was already evident by age 40. Because profiling used bulk unsorted PBMCs, naive and antigen-experienced compartments could not be compared conclusively. Total diversity estimates from one million sequenced T cells were considered lower bounds and underestimates. A strong correlation was found between observed TCR beta diversity and the percentage of naive T cells measured by flow cytometry. Because donor CMV infection status was unknown, age-related changes in expanded clonotypes were potentially confounded.

The roughly 38 donors, aged 6 to 90 years, were systemically healthy Caucasian individuals from Russia. Each donor gave about 11 milliliters of peripheral blood, drawn into EDTA-treated Vacutainer tubes. Ficoll-Paque density-gradient centrifugation was used to isolate PBMCs, with at least 6 million obtained per sample. Trizol reagent was used to extract total RNA from the PBMCs, yielding at least 6 micrograms per sample. For every donor, an aliquot of PBMCs went through flow cytometry to measure the percentages of naive CD45RAhigh/CD27high T cells. V lost 4 bases and J lost 0 bases; the stretch between them is 10 bases long. As encoded in the germline V gene, CDR1 is SGHTA while CDR2 is FQGNSA. The CDR3 has 15 amino acids, counting the end cysteine and phenylalanine. Only the CDR3 part of the read is kept: 45 bases, read in frame from the first base. Library preparation employed 5' RACE. The sequencer was an Illumina HiSeq 2500. A second PCR of about 7 to 12 cycles was run with a J-beta primer mix and a sample-barcoded 5' primer. A template-switch 5' adaptor carrying 12 random nucleotides introduced a unique molecular identifier onto each TCR beta cDNA molecule. Each sample yielded at least 3 million CDR3-containing paired-end reads. First-strand cDNA synthesis was performed from all RNA using the Mint cDNA synthesis kit, with priming by a TRBC-specific oligonucleotide. After uracil-DNA glycosylase treatment, a first 18-cycle PCR used universal primers M1SS and BC2_uni_R on all cDNA. The published analysis was carried out like this. Each sample was normalized by randomly selecting 1 million high-quality reads, each carrying a distinct molecular identifier. Reads sharing molecular identifiers were discarded rather than binned into consensus sequences. MiTCR, run with a Q25 quality threshold and the strictest error-elimination algorithm, handled CDR3 identification, clonotype clustering and error correction. A nonparametric unseen species model using Euler transformation provided a lower-bound estimate of total TCR beta diversity. TCRdb itself trimmed the public reads at Q25 with fastp, ran MiXCR and retained productive beta chains. Each CDR3 protein appears once, grouped with its most common genes and DNA. The authors' filters were not applied to this entry. This sample comprises around 750,000 distinct CDR3 sequences, about 55% of them detected only once. The top ten clonotypes cover about two fifths of the sample.

The sequence derives from an elderly man in good health. Recombination linked TRBV7-2 to TRBJ2-4; a tentative D match to TRBD1 spans 6 bases. Sample: blood. The CDR3 corresponds to CASSWGTRAKNIQYF. The DNA reads as follows: TGTGCCAGCAGCTGGGGGACAAGAGCCAAAAACATTCAGTACTTC.